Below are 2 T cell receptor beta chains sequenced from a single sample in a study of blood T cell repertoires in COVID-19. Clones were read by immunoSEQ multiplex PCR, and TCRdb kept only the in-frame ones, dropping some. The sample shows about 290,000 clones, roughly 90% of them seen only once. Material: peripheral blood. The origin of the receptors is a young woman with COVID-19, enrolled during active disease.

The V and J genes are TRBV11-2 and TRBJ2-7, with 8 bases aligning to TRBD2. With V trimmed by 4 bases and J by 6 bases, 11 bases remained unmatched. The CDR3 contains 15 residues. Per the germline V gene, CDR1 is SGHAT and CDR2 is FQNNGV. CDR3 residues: CASSSFGSGGGEQYF. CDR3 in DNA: TGTGCCAGCAGCTCTTTCGGCAGCGGGGGAGGCGAGCAGTACTTC. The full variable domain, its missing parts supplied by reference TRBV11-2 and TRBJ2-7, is EAGVAQSPRYKIIEKRQSVAFWCNPISGHATLYWYQQILGQGPKLLIQFQNNGVVDDSQLPKDRFSAERLKGVDSTLKIQPAKLEDSAVYLCASSSFGSGGGEQYFGPGTRLTVT.

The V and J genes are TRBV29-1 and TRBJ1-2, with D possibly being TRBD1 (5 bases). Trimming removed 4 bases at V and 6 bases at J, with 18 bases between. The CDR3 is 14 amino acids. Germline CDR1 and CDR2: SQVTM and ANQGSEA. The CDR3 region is CSVGGGGGSHGYTF. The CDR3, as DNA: TGCAGCGTTGGGGGAGGCGGGGGGTCACATGGCTACACCTTC.